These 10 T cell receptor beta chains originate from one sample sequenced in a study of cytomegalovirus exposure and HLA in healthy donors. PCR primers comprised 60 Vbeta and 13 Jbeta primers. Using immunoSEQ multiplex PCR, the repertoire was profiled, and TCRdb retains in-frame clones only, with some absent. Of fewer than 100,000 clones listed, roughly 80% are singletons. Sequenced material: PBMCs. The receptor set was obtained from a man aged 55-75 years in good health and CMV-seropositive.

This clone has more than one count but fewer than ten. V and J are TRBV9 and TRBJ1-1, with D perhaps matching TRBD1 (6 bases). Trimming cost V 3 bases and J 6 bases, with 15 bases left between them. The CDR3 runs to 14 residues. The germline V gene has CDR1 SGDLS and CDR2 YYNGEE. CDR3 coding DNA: TGTGCCAGCAGCGCCGAGGGGGTTGGGGCTGAAGCTTTCTTT. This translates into CASSAEGVGAEAFF.

The CDR3: CASSYMRTSSADTQYF. Here the CDR3 DNA reads TGTGCCAGCAGTTATATGCGGACTAGCTCGGCAGATACGCAGTATTTT. The rearrangement uses TRBV6-5 and TRBJ2-3; the match to TRBD2 covers 8 bases. The V segment lost 3 bases and the J segment 4 bases; nucleotides outside the gene matches: 9. Germline-derived CDR1 and CDR2 are MNHEY and SVGAGI. The CDR3 spans 16 residues.

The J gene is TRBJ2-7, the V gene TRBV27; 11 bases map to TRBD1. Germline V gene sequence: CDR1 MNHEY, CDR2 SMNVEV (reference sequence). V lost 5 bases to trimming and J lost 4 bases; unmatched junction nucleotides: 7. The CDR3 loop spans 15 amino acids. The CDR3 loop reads CASSVPGQGVYEQYF. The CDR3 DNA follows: TGTGCCAGCAGTGTTCCGGGACAGGGGGTGTACGAGCAGTACTTC.

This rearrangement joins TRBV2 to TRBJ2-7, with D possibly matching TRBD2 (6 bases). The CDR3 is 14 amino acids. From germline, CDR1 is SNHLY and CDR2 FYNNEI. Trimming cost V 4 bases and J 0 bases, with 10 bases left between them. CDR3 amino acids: CASSGGGASYEQYF. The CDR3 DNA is TGTGCCAGCAGTGGCGGAGGGGCCTCCTACGAGCAGTACTTC.

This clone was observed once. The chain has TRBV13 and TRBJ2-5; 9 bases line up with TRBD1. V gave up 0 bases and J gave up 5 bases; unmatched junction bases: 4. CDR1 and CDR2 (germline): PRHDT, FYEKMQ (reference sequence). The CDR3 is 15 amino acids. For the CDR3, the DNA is TGTGCCAGCAGCTTAGGGACAGGGGGAAGGGAGACCCAGTACTTC. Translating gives CASSLGTGGRETQYF.

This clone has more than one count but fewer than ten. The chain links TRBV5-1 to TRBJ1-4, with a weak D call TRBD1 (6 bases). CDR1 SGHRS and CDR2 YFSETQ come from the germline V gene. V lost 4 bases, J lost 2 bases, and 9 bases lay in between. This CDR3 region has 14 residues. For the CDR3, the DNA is TGCGCCAGCAGCGCGGGGGCTACTAATGAAAAACTGTTTTTT. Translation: CASSAGATNEKLFF.

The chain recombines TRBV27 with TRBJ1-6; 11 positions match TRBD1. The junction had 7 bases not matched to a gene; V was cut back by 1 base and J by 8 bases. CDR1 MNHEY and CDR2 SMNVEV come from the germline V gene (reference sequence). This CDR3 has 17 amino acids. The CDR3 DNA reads TGTGCCAGCAGTTTATGGAGGGGGACAGGGGGGGATTCACCCCTCCACTTT. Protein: CASSLWRGTGGDSPLHF.

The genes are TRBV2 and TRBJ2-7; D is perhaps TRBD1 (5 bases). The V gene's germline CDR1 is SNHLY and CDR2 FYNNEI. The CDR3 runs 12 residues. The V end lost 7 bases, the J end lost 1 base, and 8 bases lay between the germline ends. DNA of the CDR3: TGTGCCAGCACTGCAGGGTCCTACGAGCAGTACTTC. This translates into CASTAGSYEQYF.

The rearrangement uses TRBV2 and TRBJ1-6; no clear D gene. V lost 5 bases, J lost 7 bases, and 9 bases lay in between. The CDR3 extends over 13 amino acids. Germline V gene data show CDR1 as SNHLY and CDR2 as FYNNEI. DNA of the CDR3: TGTGCCAGCAGTTACAGTTTGAATTCACCCCTCCACTTT. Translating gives CASSYSLNSPLHF.

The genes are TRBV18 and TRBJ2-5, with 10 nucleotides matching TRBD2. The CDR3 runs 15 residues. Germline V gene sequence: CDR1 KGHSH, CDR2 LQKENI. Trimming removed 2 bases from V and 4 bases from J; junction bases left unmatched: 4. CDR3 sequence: CASSPVSSGRETQYF. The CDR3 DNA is TGTGCCAGCTCACCAGTATCTAGCGGGAGAGAGACCCAGTACTTC.